This T cell receptor beta chain was observed in a study of blood T cell repertoires in COVID-19. TCRdb keeps only in-frame clones here, not all; method: immunoSEQ multiplex PCR. The data contain about 76,000 clones, about 81% of them seen just once; the ten biggest clones take up around a quarter. The CDR3 extends over 16 amino acids. The V end lost 0 bases, the J end lost 7 bases, and 19 bases lay between the germline ends. Per germline, CDR1 GTSNPN and CDR2 SVGIG (reference sequence). This chain joins TRBV30 and TRBJ2-1; D is perhaps TRBD1 (5 bases). Material: peripheral blood. This receptor was obtained from a human donor in a cohort sampled during active COVID-19. DNA of the CDR3: TGTGCCTGGAGTGTGGGTCAGGGTTTGACAAGTAATGAGCAGTTCTTC. The encoded protein is CAWSVGQGLTSNEQFF.